This TCR beta chain emerged from a study of blood T cell repertoires in COVID-19. Looking at the study overall: From the United States, Italy and Spain came samples of acute and convalescent COVID-19.

CDR1 is SEHNR, CDR2 FQNEAQ, per germline (reference sequence). The CDR3 runs 15 residues. Trimming shortened V by 1 base and J by 1 base, and 10 bases separated the two germline ends. This clone was recorded many times. Here immunoSEQ multiplex PCR was the method, and the copy in TCRdb shows in-frame clones only, minus some. The sample consists of over 130,000 clones, 70% to 80% of them appearing once. The genes are TRBV7-9 and TRBJ1-1, with TRBD1 as a possible D gene (5 bases). The origin of this receptor is a woman of 80 years or more with active or convalescent COVID-19. The source material was peripheral blood. In nucleotides, the CDR3 is TGTGCCAGCAGCTTAGTTCGGACAAAGAACACTGAAGCTTTCTTT. Encoded protein: CASSLVRTKNTEAFF.